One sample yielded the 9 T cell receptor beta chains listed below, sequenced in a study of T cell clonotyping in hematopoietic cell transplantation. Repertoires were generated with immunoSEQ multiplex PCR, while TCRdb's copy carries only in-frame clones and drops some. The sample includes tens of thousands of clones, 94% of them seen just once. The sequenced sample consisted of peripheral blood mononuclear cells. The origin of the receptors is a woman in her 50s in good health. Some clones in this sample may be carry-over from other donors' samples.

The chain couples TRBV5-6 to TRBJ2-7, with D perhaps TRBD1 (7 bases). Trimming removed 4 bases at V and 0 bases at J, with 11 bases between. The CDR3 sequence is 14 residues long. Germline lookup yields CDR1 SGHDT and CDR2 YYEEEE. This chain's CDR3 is CASSPRDSSYEQYF. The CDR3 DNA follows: TGTGCCAGCAGCCCGCGGGACAGCTCCTACGAGCAGTACTTC.

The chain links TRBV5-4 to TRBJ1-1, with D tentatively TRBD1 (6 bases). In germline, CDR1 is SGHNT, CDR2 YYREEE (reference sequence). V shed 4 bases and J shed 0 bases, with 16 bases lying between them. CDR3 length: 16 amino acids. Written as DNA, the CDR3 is TGTGCCAGCAGCCCCAAGGGGGGCCCTATGAACACTGAAGCTTTCTTT. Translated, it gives CASSPKGGPMNTEAFF.

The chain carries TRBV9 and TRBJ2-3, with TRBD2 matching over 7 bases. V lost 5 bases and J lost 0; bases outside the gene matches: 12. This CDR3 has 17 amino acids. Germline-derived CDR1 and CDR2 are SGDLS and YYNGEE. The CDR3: CASSNPGGELSTDTQYF. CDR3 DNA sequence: TGTGCCAGCAGTAACCCGGGGGGAGAACTTAGCACAGATACGCAGTATTTT.

The CDR3 here is CASSDRRRDRAFF. The CDR3 nucleotides read TGTGCCAGCAGTGATCGACGGCGGGACAGAGCTTTCTTT. The chain employs TRBV6-1 and TRBJ1-1; 7 positions agree with TRBD1. Germline V gene sequence: CDR1 MNHNS, CDR2 SASEGT. Losses at the gene ends were 3 bases for V and 10 bases for J; bases not matched to a gene: 8. The CDR3 has 13 residues.

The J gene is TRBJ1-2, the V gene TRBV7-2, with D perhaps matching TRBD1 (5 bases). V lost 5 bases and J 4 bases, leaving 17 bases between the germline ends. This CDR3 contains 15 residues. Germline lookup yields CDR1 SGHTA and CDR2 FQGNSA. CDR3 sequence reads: CASSPGRGAIYGYTF. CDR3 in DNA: TGTGCCAGCAGCCCAGGGAGGGGAGCCATCTATGGCTACACCTTC. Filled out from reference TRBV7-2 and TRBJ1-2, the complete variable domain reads GAGVSQSPSNKVTEKGKDVELRCDPISGHTALYWYRQSLGQGLEFLIYFQGNSAPDKSGLPSDRFSAERTGGSVSTLTIQRTQQEDSAVYLCASSPGRGAIYGYTFGSGTRLTVV.

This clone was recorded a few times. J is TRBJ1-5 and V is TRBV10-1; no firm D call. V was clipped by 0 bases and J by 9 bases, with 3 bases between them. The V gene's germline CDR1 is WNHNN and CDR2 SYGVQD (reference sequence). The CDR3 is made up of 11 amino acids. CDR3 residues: CASSESPPQHF. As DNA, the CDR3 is TGCGCCAGCAGTGAGTCCCCGCCCCAGCATTTT.

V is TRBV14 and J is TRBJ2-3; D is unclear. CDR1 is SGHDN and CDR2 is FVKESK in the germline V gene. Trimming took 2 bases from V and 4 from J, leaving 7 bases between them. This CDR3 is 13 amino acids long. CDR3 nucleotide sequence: TGTGCCAGCAGCCAATCAGGCCCAGATACGCAGTATTTT. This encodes CASSQSGPDTQYF.

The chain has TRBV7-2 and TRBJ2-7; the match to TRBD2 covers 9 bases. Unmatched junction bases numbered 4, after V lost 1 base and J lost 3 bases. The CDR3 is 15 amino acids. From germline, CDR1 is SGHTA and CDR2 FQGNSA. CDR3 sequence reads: CASSLGLADVYEQYF. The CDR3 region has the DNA TGTGCCAGCAGCTTAGGACTAGCGGACGTCTACGAGCAGTACTTC.

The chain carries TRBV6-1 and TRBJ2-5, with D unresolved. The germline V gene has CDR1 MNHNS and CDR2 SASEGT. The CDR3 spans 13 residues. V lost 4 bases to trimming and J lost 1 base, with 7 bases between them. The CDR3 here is CASSGTRQETQYF. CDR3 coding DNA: TGTGCCAGCAGTGGTACCCGCCAAGAGACCCAGTACTTC.